This T cell receptor (beta chain) came from a study of OX40 agonist ivuxolimab in advanced cancers. Study summary: Prior anti-PD-1, anti-PD-L1 or anti-CTLA-4 therapy was allowed; around 40% had some. Three partial responders included one hepatocellular carcinoma patient and two cutaneous melanoma patients. Regarding the study as a whole: The authors did not determine the antigen specificity of the expanded peripheral T cells.

The CDR3 totals 16 residues. Germline assignment: CDR1 KGHSH and CDR2 LQKENI. Trimming pared 3 bases from V and 2 bases from J, leaving 17 bases between. Turning to this clone: Its antigen is currently unknown.

The protocol was immunoSEQ multiplex PCR, while the TCRdb copy is restricted to in-frame clones and leaves out a portion. The sample has around 130,000 clones, 93% seen once; the top ten hold 0.15% to 0.16%. The clonotype comes from an adult with an advanced solid tumor such as melanoma, head and neck, liver or kidney cancer. The sample consisted of CD4+ or CD8+ T cells sorted from blood, taken in a trial of the OX40 agonist ivuxolimab. The chain carries TRBV18 and TRBJ2-7, with D perhaps TRBD1 or TRBD2 (5 bases each). This CDR3 is CASSPGVQEATYEQYF. CDR3 coding DNA: TGTGCCAGCTCACCGGGTGTACAGGAGGCGACCTACGAGCAGTACTTC.